In this sample, the clone carrying this TCR beta chain turned up many times. TCRdb recomputed calls from the 5' RACE reads with MiXCR, one row per CDR3 protein. This table holds tens of thousands of distinct CDR3 sequences, 5.3% found once. The data originate from a study of CD8 T cells in ankylosing spondylitis. CDR1 is MNHEY, CDR2 SMNVEV, per germline (reference sequence). V shed 5 bases and J shed 3 bases, with 18 bases lying between them. This CDR3 has 16 residues. Source material: blood, either unsorted or a sorted T cell fraction (not recorded which). The TCR originated in a male donor with ankylosing spondylitis or in good health (not recorded which). The rearrangement links TRBV27 to TRBJ2-3, with D maybe TRBD2 (5 bases). CDR3 loop: CASSTTGSSGTDTQYF. For the CDR3, the DNA is TGTGCCAGCAGTACAACCGGTTCATCGGGGACAGATACGCAGTATTTT.